The following is a TCR beta chain sequence with its context. Its antigen is unknown. All trial patients relapsed after autologous stem cell transplantation. Trimming took 0 bases from V and 6 from J, leaving 6 bases between them. The CDR3 is 13 residues long. The germline gives CDR1 MGHRA, CDR2 YSYEKL. TCRdb's copy holds only in-frame clones and misses some; the assay was immunoSEQ multiplex PCR. This table has about 40,000 clones, 75% to 90% appearing once. The data are from a study of PD-1 blockade in classical Hodgkin lymphoma. Notes on the study in general: Repertoire differences have undefined causes, possibly disease activity or prior therapy.

This sequence originates from a human donor with classical Hodgkin lymphoma. The sequenced sample was peripheral blood mononuclear cells (PBMCs), obtained at baseline. The J gene is TRBJ2-4, the V gene TRBV4-1, with D possibly TRBD2 on 5 matching bases. The CDR3: CASSQDAGNIQYF. DNA of the CDR3: TGCGCCAGCAGCCAAGATGCGGGAAACATTCAGTACTTC.